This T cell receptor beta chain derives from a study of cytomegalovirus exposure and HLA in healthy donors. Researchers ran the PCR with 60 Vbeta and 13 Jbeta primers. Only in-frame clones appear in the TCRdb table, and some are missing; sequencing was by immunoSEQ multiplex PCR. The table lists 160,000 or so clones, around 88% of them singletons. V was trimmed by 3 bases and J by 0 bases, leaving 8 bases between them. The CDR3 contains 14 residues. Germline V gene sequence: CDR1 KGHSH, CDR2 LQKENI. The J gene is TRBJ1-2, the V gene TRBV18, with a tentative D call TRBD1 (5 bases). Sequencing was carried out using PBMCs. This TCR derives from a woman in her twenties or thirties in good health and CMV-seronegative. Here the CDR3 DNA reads TGTGCCAGCTCACCGGACATCGCTAACTATGGCTACACCTTC. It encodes CASSPDIANYGYTF.